The clone carrying this TCR beta chain has just one count. Use of 60 Vbeta and 13 Jbeta primers characterized the PCR. The table came from immunoSEQ multiplex PCR; TCRdb's copy has only in-frame clones and leaves some out. The sample holds 60,000 to 85,000 clones; 84% are singletons and the top ten take 15% to 20%. This record comes from a study of cytomegalovirus exposure and HLA in healthy donors. Germline-derived CDR1 and CDR2 are MDHEN and SYDVKM. Trimming stripped 6 bases from V and 2 bases from J, with 10 bases between. The CDR3 totals 13 residues. The receptor was isolated from a man between 70 and 80 years old in good health and CMV-seropositive. The chain has TRBV28 and TRBJ1-2, with D maybe TRBD1 (6 bases). What was sequenced was PBMCs. CDR3 sequence: CASRSGQNYGYTF. As DNA, the CDR3 is TGTGCCAGCAGGTCCGGACAGAACTATGGCTACACCTTC.